Shown below are 27 T cell receptor beta chains from a single sample sequenced in a study of T-cell reconstitution after alpha-beta-depleted transplantation in children. The study, taken as a whole, reports: Alpha-beta T cells present about two months after transplant were reported to originate from several hundred expanded graft clones.

No antigens are known for them. A TCRbeta library incorporating unique molecular identifiers was prepared. TCRdb reprocessed the PCR reads with MiXCR, giving one entry per CDR3 protein. The profile shows roughly 30,000 distinct CDR3 sequences, around 7% of them singletons. The starting material was peripheral blood, obtained 60 days after TCRalphabeta/CD19-depleted stem cell transplant. Receptors were obtained from a child younger than two who had a stem cell transplant for acute myeloid leukemia, so the T cells may come from the graft donor.

For this clonotype: A read error is possible here, since a much larger clone lies one base away. V and J are TRBV3-1 and TRBJ2-3; the match to TRBD2 covers 8 bases. Looked up from germline, CDR1 is LGHDT and CDR2 is YNNKEL (reference sequence). CDR3 length: 16 amino acids. Trimming at V came to 1 base and at J to 2 bases, leaving 5 bases not matched to a gene. CDR3: CASSQGLASLTDTQYF. The CDR3 bases are TGTGCCAGCAGCCAAGGACTAGCGAGCCTCACAGATACGCAGTATTTT.

This clonotype was observed many times. V and J are TRBV7-2 and TRBJ2-2; 9 positions match TRBD1. The CDR3 consists of 15 residues. J gave up 5 bases and V 1 base, and 2 bases lay outside the gene matches. CDR1 and CDR2 (germline): SGHTA, FQGNSA. CDR3 in amino acids: CASSLGQGGTGELFF. CDR3 DNA sequence: TGTGCCAGCAGCTTAGGACAGGGGGGGACCGGGGAGCTGTTTTTT. Using reference TRBV7-2 and TRBJ2-2 for the parts outside the CDR3, the full variable domain is GAGVSQSPSNKVTEKGKDVELRCDPISGHTALYWYRQSLGQGLEFLIYFQGNSAPDKSGLPSDRFSAERTGGSVSTLTIQRTQQEDSAVYLCASSLGQGGTGELFFGEGSRLTVL.

This clonotype was counted at least ten times. DNA of the CDR3: TGTGCCAGCAGCCGCCCGGGGCCTTCTGGAAACACCATATATTTT. It translates to CASSRPGPSGNTIYF. The chain is built from TRBV11-2 and TRBJ1-3; possibly TRBD1 for D (5 bases). The CDR3 contains 15 residues. Germline CDR1 SGHAT, CDR2 FQNNGV. With 5 bases removed from V and 1 base from J, the gap between germline ends came to 12 bases.

This clonotype was found many times. This chain links TRBV11-1 with TRBJ2-7, with D unresolved. Deletions cut 1 base from V and 2 bases from J, with 6 bases between. Germline CDR1 reads SGHAT; CDR2 reads FQDESV (reference sequence). The CDR3 loop spans 13 amino acids. CDR3 residues: CASSLDDPYEQYF. The DNA for the CDR3 is TGTGCCAGCAGCTTAGACGATCCCTACGAGCAGTACTTC.

This clonotype was recorded at least ten times. The V and J genes are TRBV27 and TRBJ2-3; 11 bases are shared with TRBD1. This CDR3 spans 13 amino acids. The ends lost 4 bases at V and 8 bases at J; junction bases unmatched: 2. Germline V CDR1 and CDR2: MNHEY, SMNVEV (reference sequence). Here the CDR3 DNA reads TGTGCCAGCAGTTGGGGGACAGGGGGTACGCAGTATTTT. Translated: CASSWGTGGTQYF.

At least ten counts were recorded for this clonotype. The rearrangement links TRBV9 to TRBJ2-1; 7 nucleotides line up with TRBD2. Germline-derived CDR1 and CDR2 are SGDLS and YYNGEE. This CDR3 is 16 amino acids long. The ends lost 0 bases at V and 8 bases at J; junction bases unmatched: 11. In nucleotides, the CDR3 is TGTGCCAGCAGCGTAGGAGGGAGGGGCGCAGCGGATGAGCAGTTCTTC. Residues: CASSVGGRGAADEQFF.

This clonotype has at least ten counts. The rearrangement links TRBV29-1 to TRBJ2-5; unclear D gene. V was shortened by 5 bases and J by 5 bases, with 6 bases between the two germline ends. CDR1 is SQVTM and CDR2 is ANQGSEA in the germline V gene. The CDR3 covers 10 residues. CDR3 residues: CSVLGETQYF. DNA for the CDR3: TGCAGCGTTTTGGGTGAGACCCAGTACTTC. The variable domain in full, completed from reference TRBV29-1 and TRBJ2-5, reads SAVISQKPSRDICQRGTSLTIQCQVDSQVTMMFWYRQQPGQSLTLIATANQGSEATYESGFVIDKFPISRPNLTFSTLTVSNMSPEDSSIYLCSVLGETQYFGPGTRLLVL.

In this sample, this clonotype turned up many times. The gene calls are TRBV20-1 and TRBJ1-6; D possibly corresponds to TRBD1 (6 bases). The germline V and J ends were trimmed by 8 bases and 8 bases, with 16 bases remaining between them. Germline values: CDR1 DFQATT, CDR2 SNEGSKA (reference sequence). This CDR3 spans 13 amino acids. CDR3 in amino acids: CSSHRDTYSPLHF. The CDR3 DNA reads TGCAGTTCTCACCGGGACACCTATTCACCCCTCCACTTT.

The table lists this clonotype with many counts. This sequence joins TRBV3-1 and TRBJ1-6, with a weak D call TRBD1 (6 bases). This CDR3 is 15 amino acids long. Germline CDR1 is LGHDT and CDR2 is YNNKEL (reference sequence). Trimming took 0 bases from V and 14 from J, leaving 17 bases between them. CDR3 DNA: TGTGCCAGCAGCCAAGACAGGGGCCTACAATCGACCCTCCACTTT. Encoded protein: CASSQDRGLQSTLHF.

This clonotype was observed at least ten times. The rearrangement links TRBV24-1 to TRBJ2-5; D may be TRBD1 (5 bases). The germline CDR1 and CDR2 sequences are KGHDR and SFDVKD. V dropped 3 bases and J dropped 0 bases, with 10 bases sitting between them. This CDR3 region has 15 residues. CDR3 DNA sequence: TGTGCCACCAGTGATCGCCGACAGTACCAAGAGACCCAGTACTTC. It specifies CATSDRRQYQETQYF.

This clonotype was counted at least ten times. The chain has TRBV5-1 and TRBJ2-1; D not resolved. Germline V gene lookup returns CDR1 SGHRS and CDR2 YFSETQ. Trimming took 6 bases from V and 13 from J, leaving 17 bases between them. This CDR3 region has 12 residues. The CDR3 loop is CASTFSGIEQFF. Here the CDR3 DNA reads TGCGCCAGCACTTTCTCAGGAATAGAACAGTTCTTC.

This clonotype was found many times. The chain combines TRBV24-1 with TRBJ2-5; TRBD2 matches at 10 bases. Germline lookup yields CDR1 KGHDR and CDR2 SFDVKD. The CDR3 loop spans 16 amino acids. V dropped 4 bases and J dropped 5; count of bases not matched to a gene: 9. For the CDR3, the DNA is TGTGCCACCAGTGAAGGGACTAGCGATAAAGGGGAGACCCAGTACTTC. As protein: CATSEGTSDKGETQYF.

This clonotype was observed at least ten times. The chain combines TRBV12-5 with TRBJ1-2, with D possibly matching TRBD1 (5 bases). The germline gives CDR1 LGHNT, CDR2 FRNRAP. The CDR3 is made up of 12 amino acids. Deletions cut 9 bases from V and 5 bases from J, with 13 bases between. The CDR3 DNA reads TGTGCTAGCCTCCGGGACGGTTATGGCTACACCTTC. Encoded protein: CASLRDGYGYTF.

This clonotype has a count of ten or more. The J gene is TRBJ1-5, the V gene TRBV4-3; D gene ambiguous. The germline CDR1 and CDR2 sequences are LGHNA and YSLEER. The CDR3 runs 13 residues. Trimming left V 0 bases short and J 5 bases short, with 5 bases between. The DNA of the CDR3 is TGCGCCAGCAGCCAAGAAACCTATCAGCCCCAGCATTTT. Translation: CASSQETYQPQHF.

This clonotype was picked up many times. This chain uses TRBV6-2 or TRBV6-3 with TRBJ2-5; 8 bases align to TRBD1. CDR1 is MNHEY and CDR2 is SVGEGT in the germline V gene. V shed 5 bases and J 4 bases; nucleotides not matched to a gene: 6. CDR3 length equals 14 residues. DNA for the CDR3: TGTGCCAGCAGTATATGGACAGGGAGAGAGACCCAGTACTTC. It encodes CASSIWTGRETQYF.

This clonotype was picked up many times. The J gene is TRBJ1-1, the V gene TRBV29-1, with D perhaps TRBD1 (6 bases). The CDR3 is made up of 13 amino acids. V was trimmed by 8 bases and J by 2 bases, leaving 15 bases between them. Germline V CDR1 and CDR2: SQVTM, ANQGSEA. The CDR3 region is CSFRGGDNTEAFF. The CDR3 DNA reads TGCAGCTTTAGGGGGGGGGATAACACTGAAGCTTTCTTT.

This clonotype was counted ten times or more. The chain joins TRBV5-5 to TRBJ2-3, with 7 bases lining up with TRBD1. Germline loops: CDR1 SGHKS, CDR2 YYEKEE (reference sequence). Unmatched junction bases numbered 10, after V lost 3 bases and J lost 6 bases. The CDR3 length is 15 residues. The CDR3 DNA follows: TGTGCCAGCAGCTCGGGACAGATGGATATTGATACGCAGTATTTT. It specifies CASSSGQMDIDTQYF.

This clonotype was seen many times. The chain links TRBV10-3 to TRBJ1-2; D call uncertain. Germline V gives CDR1 ENHRY, CDR2 SYGVKD. This CDR3 region has 14 residues. Deletions cut 6 bases from V and 1 base from J, with 12 bases between. For the CDR3, the DNA is TGTGCCATCAGCCCGGGTGAGATTAACTATGGCTACACCTTC. Amino acid sequence: CAISPGEINYGYTF.

This clonotype was recorded at least ten times. V usage is TRBV7-2 and J usage is TRBJ2-7; D remains unclear. V lost 2 bases to trimming and J lost 0 bases, with 11 bases between them. Germline V lookup: CDR1 SGHTA, CDR2 FQGNSA. The CDR3 runs 15 residues. CDR3 residues: CASSLTTASSYEQYF. CDR3 nucleotide sequence: TGTGCCAGCAGCTTAACGACTGCTAGCTCCTACGAGCAGTACTTC.

This clonotype showed up many times. CDR3 in DNA: TGCGCCAGCAGCCTCTTCGCCAGGGACACCTTAAGGGAGACCCAGTACTTC. It translates to CASSLFARDTLRETQYF. The chain is built from TRBV5-1 and TRBJ2-5; a weak D match, TRBD1 (6 bases). Trimming stripped 4 bases from V and 5 bases from J, with 24 bases between. Germline CDR1 is SGHRS and CDR2 is YFSETQ. The CDR3 is 17 amino acids.

This clonotype has at least ten counts. This chain joins TRBV10-3 and TRBJ2-1, with 8 bases fitting TRBD1. V lost 7 bases, J lost 8 bases, and 10 bases stayed unmatched. CDR3 length: 14 residues. Germline CDR1 is ENHRY and CDR2 is SYGVKD. CDR3 amino acids: CAIMKDRDKYEQFF. The DNA for the CDR3 is TGTGCCATCATGAAGGACAGGGATAAGTATGAGCAGTTCTTC.

This clonotype was observed at least ten times. The rearrangement joins TRBV20-1 to TRBJ2-5, with D perhaps given as TRBD1 or TRBD2 (6 bases each). This CDR3 region has 15 residues. The ends were cut back, 6 bases at V and 4 bases at J, with 21 bases in the middle. The germline V gene encodes CDR1 DFQATT and CDR2 SNEGSKA (reference sequence). The CDR3 reads CSAKIRGRSRETQYF. CDR3 DNA: TGCAGTGCCAAGATACGGGGGCGATCACGAGAGACCCAGTACTTC.

This clonotype was detected once. The chain has TRBV5-1 and TRBJ2-5; 7 bases match TRBD1. Trimming took 4 bases from V and 5 from J; bases not matched to a gene: 8. CDR1 and CDR2 (germline): SGHRS, YFSETQ. The CDR3 length is 14 residues. In DNA, the CDR3 is TGCGCCAGCAGCCTGGACAGGCCCGGCGAGACCCAGTACTTC. Its protein product is CASSLDRPGETQYF.

This clonotype was seen many times. The V and J genes are TRBV9 and TRBJ1-6; 7 bases are a match to TRBD1. V trimming: 3 bases; J trimming: 2 bases; junction bases outside the gene matches: 8. This CDR3 is built from 17 residues. Germline V gene data show CDR1 as SGDLS and CDR2 as YYNGEE. The CDR3, as DNA: TGTGCCAGCAGCGCAGGGGGTAAATCTACCTATAATTCACCCCTCCACTTT. Translating it yields CASSAGGKSTYNSPLHF.

This clonotype was detected many times. The gene calls are TRBV5-1 and TRBJ1-1; TRBD1 is a possible D gene (5 bases). CDR3 length: 15 amino acids. V lost 1 base and J 1 base, leaving 11 bases between the germline ends. Germline V gene data show CDR1 as SGHRS and CDR2 as YFSETQ. In DNA form, the CDR3 reads TGCGCCAGCAGCTTGTATGGGGGAGCGAACACTGAAGCTTTCTTT. It yields the protein CASSLYGGANTEAFF.

This clonotype was seen many times. The chain joins TRBV12-3 or TRBV12-4 to TRBJ2-5; D possibly corresponds to TRBD1 (6 bases). The V end lost 1 base, the J end lost 5 bases, and 8 bases lay between the germline ends. CDR3 length: 13 residues. Here the CDR3 DNA reads TGTGCCAGCAGTTTAGGGACAGCGGAGACCCAGTACTTC. Its translation: CASSLGTAETQYF.

The sample holds many counts of this clonotype. V gene TRBV7-2 combines with J gene TRBJ2-3; tentative D call: TRBD1 (5 bases). The germline V gene has CDR1 SGHTA and CDR2 FQGNSA. V was clipped by 1 base and J by 5 bases, with 13 bases between them. CDR3 size: 15 residues. The CDR3 loop is CASSLGWGRRDTQYF. The CDR3 DNA reads as TGTGCCAGCAGCTTAGGGTGGGGCAGGCGAGATACGCAGTATTTT.